This T cell receptor (beta chain) appears in the sequencing data of a study of shared clonotypes between healthy human individuals. Study context: Per-donor plates numbered three CD4 naive, three CD4 memory, two CD8 naive and one CD8 memory.

The method was immunoSEQ multiplex PCR; TCRdb's version includes in-frame clones alone and lacks a portion of them. Here the sample spans about 600,000 clones, 97% being singletons. Germline CDR1 SGHNT, CDR2 YENEEA. Between the trimmed V and J ends, which lost 1 base and 0 bases, there was a span of 11 bases. The CDR3 has 16 residues. The genes are TRBV11-3 and TRBJ2-3; D possibly corresponds to TRBD1 (6 bases). The sequence derives from a woman in her twenties or thirties in good health. The specimen sequenced was naive CD4+ T cells sorted from blood. Indicated subset: CD45RA+ positively selected. CDR3 sequence reads: CASSLVRTASTDTQYF. The DNA for the CDR3 is TGTGCCAGCAGCTTAGTACGGACAGCTAGCACAGATACGCAGTATTTT.